This T cell receptor beta chain is from a study of siplizumab effects on memory and regulatory T cells. Germline V gives CDR1 MDHEN, CDR2 SYDVKM. Trimming removed 5 bases at V and 10 bases at J, with 9 bases between. This CDR3 contains 11 residues. Per sample, the assay covered 10^5 or so TCR templates. Repertoires were generated with immunoSEQ multiplex PCR, while TCRdb's copy carries only in-frame clones and drops some. The sample lists over 80,000 clones; approximately 88% were seen once. Whole-study findings and limits: Relative to controls at 26.9%, mappable alloreactive CD4+ clones exhibited a mean Treg-derived proportion of under 75% with siplizumab. Siplizumab caused a significant drop in alloreactive sequences traceable to unstimulated CD4+ memory cells. Naive T cells appeared more diverse than memory cells and seemed to be major alloresponse contributors.

Worth noting for this clone: Antigen specificity is unknown.

This receptor was taken from a human donor in good health. Input material: Tregs sorted from blood. The chain links TRBV28 to TRBJ2-1; D gene unclear. The chain's CDR3 is CASSITLEQFF. DNA for the CDR3: TGTGCCAGCAGTATAACCTTGGAGCAGTTCTTC.